This T cell receptor (beta chain) stems from a study of blood T cell repertoires in COVID-19. Across the study: Samples came from the United States, Italy and Spain, spanning acute and convalescent COVID-19.

The CDR3 consists of 16 residues. The ends lost 2 bases at V and 6 bases at J; junction bases unmatched: 6. Germline-derived CDR1 and CDR2 are SGHTA and FQGNSA. The assay was immunoSEQ multiplex PCR, and TCRdb's table has in-frame clones only and misses some. The table records 450,000 to 500,000 clones, 70% to 90% of them present only once. The V and J genes are TRBV7-2 and TRBJ2-2, with TRBD1 identical over 10 bases. The TCR sequence derives from a human donor in a cohort sampled during active COVID-19. Sequencing was carried out using peripheral blood. DNA for the CDR3: TGTGCCAGCAGCTTATTTGGGACAGGGGTGCCCGGGGAGCTGTTTTTT. Protein product: CASSLFGTGVPGELFF.